The 32 T cell receptor beta chains below all came from one sample that was sequenced in a study of blood T cell repertoires in COVID-19. The table came from immunoSEQ multiplex PCR; TCRdb's copy has only in-frame clones and leaves some out. This table holds over 15,000 clones, about 90% found once. Sequenced: peripheral blood. Receptor source: a human donor in a cohort sampled during active COVID-19.

The genes are TRBV27 and TRBJ1-5; 8 bases are a match to TRBD1. The germline CDR1 and CDR2 sequences are MNHEY and SMNVEV (reference sequence). Trimming at V came to 4 bases and at J to 3 bases, leaving 8 bases not matched to a gene. CDR3 length: 16 residues. The CDR3 loop reads CASSSGDRRFNQPQHF. The CDR3 coding sequence is TGTGCCAGCAGTTCGGGGGACAGGCGATTCAATCAGCCCCAGCATTTT.

CDR3 bases: TGTGCCAGCAGAACGACCCGGGGCACTGAAGCTTTCTTT. It yields the protein CASRTTRGTEAFF. The rearrangement uses TRBV2 and TRBJ1-1; D remains unclear. V gave up 6 bases and J gave up 4 bases, with 12 bases separating them. This CDR3 has 13 residues. Germline loops: CDR1 SNHLY, CDR2 FYNNEI. Using reference TRBV2 and TRBJ1-1 for the parts outside the CDR3, the full variable domain is EPEVTQTPSHQVTQMGQEVILRCVPISNHLYFYWYRQILGQKVEFLVSFYNNEISEKSEIFDDQFSVERPDGSNFTLKIRSTKLEDSAMYFCASRTTRGTEAFFGQGTRLTVV.

The chain has TRBV15 and TRBJ2-2; possibly TRBD2 for D (5 bases). Germline V CDR1 and CDR2: LNHNV, YYDKDF (reference sequence). The CDR3 extends over 15 amino acids. The V end was cut by 3 bases, the J end by 0 bases, with 8 bases between. The CDR3 is CATSRGGSNTGELFF. The CDR3 DNA is TGTGCCACCAGCAGGGGCGGGTCGAACACCGGGGAGCTGTTTTTT. The complete variable domain, with remaining parts taken from reference TRBV15 and TRBJ2-2, reads DAMVIQNPRYQVTQFGKPVTLSCSQTLNHNVMYWYQQKSSQAPKLLFHYYDKDFNNEADTPDNFQSRRPNTSFCFLDIRSPGLGDTAMYLCATSRGGSNTGELFFGEGSRLTVL.

The V call is TRBV9, the J call TRBJ2-7; 7 positions agree with TRBD2. CDR3 length equals 16 residues. Germline CDR1 is SGDLS and CDR2 is YYNGEE. V shed 0 bases, J shed 0 bases, and the junction held 6 bases outside the gene matches. CDR3 sequence reads: CASSVGVGGSSYEQYF. In nucleotides, the CDR3 is TGTGCCAGCAGCGTAGGAGTTGGCGGGAGCTCCTACGAGCAGTACTTC.

The chain couples TRBV6-5 to TRBJ1-5, with D perhaps TRBD1 (5 bases). The CDR3 contains 15 residues. Deletions cut 0 bases from V and 3 bases from J, with 9 bases between. Germline lookup yields CDR1 MNHEY and CDR2 SVGAGI. The CDR3: CASSYSGGTNQPQHF. As DNA, the CDR3 is TGTGCCAGCAGTTACTCCGGGGGGACCAATCAGCCCCAGCATTTT.

The rearrangement joins TRBV3-1 (or the pseudogene TRBV3-2) to TRBJ2-5; 11 bases map to TRBD2. This CDR3 has 15 residues. The V and J ends lost 5 bases and 5 bases, in that order; junction bases with no gene match: 7. From germline, CDR1 is LGHDT and CDR2 YNNKEL (reference sequence). CDR3 coding DNA: TGTGCCAGCAGCTCTAGCGGGAGGTTAGCGGAGACCCAGTACTTC. This encodes CASSSSGRLAETQYF.

This chain's CDR3 is CASSLEARPYNEQFF. The CDR3, as DNA: TGTGCCAGCAGCTTAGAAGCTAGGCCCTACAATGAGCAGTTCTTC. J is TRBJ2-1 and V is TRBV7-3; D is uncertain. CDR1 is SGHTA and CDR2 is FQGTGA in the germline V gene. V gave up 2 bases and J gave up 2 bases, with 10 bases separating them. The CDR3 extends over 15 amino acids.

The chain joins TRBV19 to TRBJ2-7; D unresolved. The V end was cut by 3 bases, the J end by 0 bases, with 12 bases between. Germline V gene sequence: CDR1 LNHDA, CDR2 SQIVND (reference sequence). The CDR3 is 15 amino acids. CDR3 loop: CASSMADGASYEQYF. DNA of the CDR3: TGTGCCAGTAGTATGGCCGACGGAGCCTCCTACGAGCAGTACTTC.

The chain joins TRBV28 to TRBJ1-2; possible D gene TRBD1, 6 bases. From germline, CDR1 is MDHEN and CDR2 SYDVKM. Between the trimmed V and J ends, which lost 2 bases and 7 bases, there was a span of 17 bases. CDR3 length equals 15 residues. In DNA form, the CDR3 reads TGTGCCAGCAGTTTAGGTGGCACAGGGATGGGTGGCTACACCTTC. It translates to CASSLGGTGMGGYTF.

This clone was seen only a few times. This sequence joins TRBV28 and TRBJ2-1; TRBD1 is a possible D gene (7 bases). V shed 5 bases and J shed 15 bases, with 14 bases lying between them. The V gene's germline CDR1 is MDHEN and CDR2 SYDVKM. The CDR3 sequence is 11 residues long. The CDR3: CASSHRQGLFF. The CDR3, as DNA: TGTGCCAGCAGTCACCGACAGGGACTGTTCTTC. The entire variable domain, with the rest obtained from reference TRBV28 and TRBJ2-1, is as follows: DVKVTQSSRYLVKRTGEKVFLECVQDMDHENMFWYRQDPGLGLRLIYFSYDVKMKEKGDIPEGYSVSREKKERFSLILESASTNQTSMYLCASSHRQGLFFGPGTRLTVL.

The chain is built from TRBV19 and TRBJ1-2, with D perhaps matching TRBD1 (5 bases). V was pared by 7 bases and J by 0 bases, with 12 bases between. This CDR3 region has 14 residues. In germline, CDR1 is LNHDA, CDR2 SQIVND (reference sequence). The CDR3 DNA follows: TGTGCCAGTACCCTGACAGAGGCTAACTATGGCTACACCTTC. It is translated as CASTLTEANYGYTF.

This clone showed up just once. The genes are TRBV5-1 and TRBJ2-7; TRBD1 agrees at 10 bases. The CDR3 runs to 13 residues. J was trimmed by 3 bases and V by 5 bases; bases with no gene match: 2. Germline V gene sequence: CDR1 SGHRS, CDR2 YFSETQ. CDR3 bases: TGCGCCAGCAGTAGGGACAGGGGCTACGAGCAGTACTTC. Its translation: CASSRDRGYEQYF.

The chain has TRBV28 and TRBJ1-6; 8 bases are a match to TRBD1. Germline V gives CDR1 MDHEN, CDR2 SYDVKM. CDR3 length: 15 amino acids. With 5 bases clipped from V and 6 bases from J, the junction kept 6 bases outside the gene matches. The CDR3 reads CASSKPGQVNSPLHF. The CDR3 nucleotides are TGTGCCAGCAGTAAACCGGGACAGGTTAATTCACCCCTCCACTTT.

The chain couples TRBV3-1 (or the pseudogene TRBV3-2) to TRBJ1-4; a weak D match, TRBD1 (5 bases). The germline gives CDR1 LGHDT, CDR2 YNNKEL (reference sequence). The CDR3 runs 18 residues. Between the trimmed V and J ends, which lost 1 base and 5 bases, there was a span of 20 bases. The CDR3 DNA is TGTGCCAGCAGCCAAGCTGGCCAGGGTTGGATCGCCAATGAAAAACTGTTTTTT. It codes for CASSQAGQGWIANEKLFF.

V gene TRBV3-1 (or the pseudogene TRBV3-2) combines with J gene TRBJ2-7, with TRBD2 matching 8 bases. V was pared by 4 bases and J by 5 bases, with 7 bases of the junction left unmatched. Germline values: CDR1 LGHDT, CDR2 YNNKEL (reference sequence). This CDR3 has 14 residues. CDR3 DNA sequence: TGTGCCAGCAGCCCTCAACGGACTAGCCACGAGCAGTACTTC. This encodes CASSPQRTSHEQYF.

The chain couples TRBV15 to TRBJ2-3; 13 bases fit TRBD2. The V gene end was trimmed by 3 bases and the J gene end by 6 bases; junction bases not matched to a gene: 0. Per germline, CDR1 LNHNV and CDR2 YYDKDF (reference sequence). The CDR3 runs to 14 residues. Here the CDR3 DNA reads TGTGCCACCAGCAGGACTAGCGGGAGGGATACGCAGTATTTT. It specifies CATSRTSGRDTQYF.

The CDR3 loop is CASRLAGGPETQYF. In DNA, the CDR3 is TGTGCCAGTAGACTGGCAGGGGGTCCAGAGACCCAGTACTTC. The chain recombines TRBV19 with TRBJ2-5; 7 bases fit TRBD1. The V gene's germline CDR1 is LNHDA and CDR2 SQIVND (reference sequence). This CDR3 is built from 14 residues. Germline trimming cut 6 bases from V and 4 bases from J; bases unmatched to any gene: 8.

The table lists this clone with a few counts. The chain links TRBV6-5 to TRBJ2-2; D is uncertain. Per the germline V gene, CDR1 is MNHEY and CDR2 is SVGAGI. V lost 5 bases to trimming and J lost 5 bases, with 9 bases between them. This CDR3 region has 13 residues. As DNA, the CDR3 is TGTGCCAGCAGTATGCTGCTAACCGGGGAGCTGTTTTTT. It is translated as CASSMLLTGELFF.

This clone was detected only once. This may arise from a read error, as a much more abundant clone is one base away. This same CDR3 is encoded by further DNA sequences in the sample. The chain recombines TRBV7-2 with TRBJ2-2; 9 nucleotides align to TRBD1. The CDR3 sequence is 16 residues long. V lost 0 bases to trimming and J lost 3 bases; unmatched junction nucleotides: 2. The germline V gene has CDR1 SGHTA and CDR2 FQGNSA. Written as DNA, the CDR3 is TGTGCCAGCAGCTTAGCGGGACAGGGCTACACCGGGGAGCTGTTTTTT. This encodes CASSLAGQGYTGELFF.

The rearrangement joins TRBV11-2 to TRBJ2-7, with TRBD1 identical over 7 bases. The CDR3 length is 15 residues. Germline V lookup: CDR1 SGHAT, CDR2 FQNNGV. The V segment lost 2 bases and the J segment 9 bases; nucleotides outside the gene matches: 13. This CDR3 is CASSLWGAQGRGQYF. The CDR3 region has the DNA TGTGCCAGCAGCTTATGGGGCGCACAGGGGAGAGGGCAGTACTTC.

This clone has only one observation. The chain couples TRBV5-1 to TRBJ2-5, with TRBD1 as a possible D gene (6 bases). This CDR3 contains 14 residues. The V gene lost 2 bases and the J gene lost 2 bases, with 10 bases spanning the gap. Germline CDR1 reads SGHRS; CDR2 reads YFSETQ. The CDR3 DNA sequence: TGCGCCAGCAGCTTCACAGGGATTCAAGAGACCCAGTACTTC. Translating gives CASSFTGIQETQYF.

The count of this clone is one. The V call is TRBV28, the J call TRBJ2-7; 7 bases agree with TRBD2. The CDR3 covers 14 residues. Losses at the gene ends were 8 bases for V and 0 bases for J; bases not matched to a gene: 7. Germline V gene data show CDR1 as MDHEN and CDR2 as SYDVKM. CDR3 DNA sequence: TGTGCCAGCCACCCTAGCGGACCCTCCTACGAGCAGTACTTC. As protein: CASHPSGPSYEQYF. The full variable domain, completed using reference TRBV28 and TRBJ2-7, is DVKVTQSSRYLVKRTGEKVFLECVQDMDHENMFWYRQDPGLGLRLIYFSYDVKMKEKGDIPEGYSVSREKKERFSLILESASTNQTSMYLCASHPSGPSYEQYFGPGTRLTVT.

In DNA form, the CDR3 reads TGTGCCAGCAGCTTAGTCAGTCCCTTCTCAGGGGCACCAGATACGCAGTATTTT. Translated, it gives CASSLVSPFSGAPDTQYF. The chain couples TRBV7-6 to TRBJ2-3; tentative D call: TRBD1 (6 bases). Germline CDR1 and CDR2: SGHVS and FNYEAQ. V dropped 1 base and J dropped 4 bases, with 21 bases sitting between them. The CDR3 length is 18 residues.

The CDR3 DNA reads TGTGCCAGCAGTGACGGGCTAGCGGGAGCCAATGAGCAGTTCTTC. As protein: CASSDGLAGANEQFF. V is TRBV6-4 and J is TRBJ2-1; TRBD2 matches at 10 bases. Trimming took 2 bases from V and 6 from J; bases not matched to a gene: 4. Germline V gene sequence: CDR1 MRHNA, CDR2 SNTAGT. The CDR3 length is 15 residues.

This clone has only one observation. The rearrangement joins TRBV21-1 to TRBJ2-2; the D call TRBD2 from the table was never checked on the DNA. TRBV21-1 is a pseudogene segment. This CDR3 comprises 18 residues. CDR3 loop: CASSKTPSGTSNTGELFF. The CDR3 nucleotides are TGTGCCAGCAGCAAAACCCCTAGCGGGACAAGCAACACCGGGGAGCTGTTTTTT.

The V call is TRBV4-1, the J call TRBJ2-7, with 7 bases aligning to TRBD2. Trimming took 0 bases from V and 1 from J; bases not matched to a gene: 9. CDR3 length: 17 amino acids. Germline lookup yields CDR1 MGHRA and CDR2 YSYEKL. In DNA form, the CDR3 reads TGCGCCAGCAGCCAAGATCCTCGGACTAGGTCGTCCTACGAGCAGTACTTC. Translation gives CASSQDPRTRSSYEQYF.

In DNA form, the CDR3 reads TGTGCCAGCAGCCCTCGACAGGGGCGCGACTATGGCTACACCTTC. Its protein product is CASSPRQGRDYGYTF. The rearrangement uses TRBV7-9 and TRBJ1-2, with TRBD1 identical over 8 bases. CDR1 is SEHNR and CDR2 is FQNEAQ in the germline V gene (reference sequence). CDR3 length: 15 amino acids. J lost 3 bases, V lost 5 bases, and 8 bases had no gene match.

The genes are TRBV28 and TRBJ2-1; perhaps TRBD2 as D (6 bases). Germline V gene sequence: CDR1 MDHEN, CDR2 SYDVKM. The CDR3 spans 13 residues. V was shortened by 8 bases and J by 5 bases, with 13 bases between the two germline ends. The CDR3 region is CASVGTPHNEQFF. The CDR3 nucleotides are TGTGCCAGCGTCGGGACTCCTCACAATGAGCAGTTCTTC.

V is TRBV28 and J is TRBJ2-5; 9 bases are a match to TRBD1. CDR3 length equals 15 residues. Germline assignment: CDR1 MDHEN and CDR2 SYDVKM. Trimming removed 3 bases from V and 4 bases from J; junction bases left unmatched: 6. CDR3 loop: CASSLTGGKRETQYF. The CDR3 region has the DNA TGTGCCAGCAGTTTGACAGGGGGGAAAAGAGAGACCCAGTACTTC.

The chain recombines TRBV18 with TRBJ2-7; 8 bases fit TRBD1. With 4 bases clipped from V and 5 bases from J, the junction kept 7 bases outside the gene matches. The CDR3 runs 14 residues. The germline gives CDR1 KGHSH, CDR2 LQKENI. The CDR3 region is CASSLSQGANEQYF. The CDR3 DNA reads TGTGCCAGCTCACTTTCGCAGGGGGCAAACGAGCAGTACTTC. The full variable domain, with the rest looked up from reference TRBV18 and TRBJ2-7, is NAGVMQNPRHLVRRRGQEARLRCSPMKGHSHVYWYRQLPEEGLKFMVYLQKENIIDESGMPKERFSAEFPKEGPSILRIQQVVRGDSAAYFCASSLSQGANEQYFGPGTRLTVT.

The gene calls are TRBV5-4 and TRBJ1-4; D is perhaps TRBD1 (6 bases). The CDR3 has 16 amino acids. Trimming took 3 bases from V and 6 from J, leaving 18 bases between them. Looked up from germline, CDR1 is SGHNT and CDR2 is YYREEE (reference sequence). CDR3 amino acids: CASSSFGQRSDEKLFF. DNA for the CDR3: TGTGCCAGCAGCTCTTTCGGACAGCGGAGCGATGAAAAACTGTTTTTT.

V and J are TRBV6-6 and TRBJ1-2; 11 nucleotides agree with TRBD1. The CDR3 has 14 residues. The germline CDR1 and CDR2 sequences are MNHNY and SVGAGI (reference sequence). V lost 4 bases and J lost 8; bases outside the gene matches: 6. The chain's CDR3 is CASSSQGQGGGYTF. The CDR3 coding sequence is TGTGCCAGCAGTTCCCAGGGACAGGGGGGCGGCTACACCTTC.